This T cell receptor beta chain was found in a study of T-cell memory formation after mild COVID-19. This CDR3 comprises 15 residues. With V trimmed by 11 bases and J by 0 bases, 10 bases remained unmatched. Per germline, CDR1 MGHDK and CDR2 SYGVNS. General study results and limits: Unconfirmed was the SARS-CoV-2 specificity of second-wave clones that peaked on day 37. Memory from before infection featured some responding clones, which suggests cross-reactive memory joined. Clones contracting across day 15 to 85 had a balanced CD4/CD8 profile; later expanding clones leaned CD4+.

The authors produced TCR alpha and TCR beta cDNA libraries with sample barcodes and UMIs by 5'RACE using constant-segment primers. TCRdb ran MiXCR on the 5' RACE reads and lists one entry per CDR3 protein. The sample consists of about 350,000 distinct CDR3 sequences, roughly 15% of them appearing once. As for this clonotype: Its antigen is not identified.

This chain joins TRBV25-1 and TRBJ2-5; 9 bases map to TRBD2. The sequence was obtained from a man aged 18 to 35 who had mild COVID-19 (a few samples of this study predate the infection). Cell type and time point are not known. The material sequenced was PBMCs or a T cell subset sorted from them (not recorded which). In DNA form, the CDR3 reads TGTGCCGCGGGCGTGGCGGGGGGGAACCAAGAGACCCAGTACTTC. This gives the protein CAAGVAGGNQETQYF.